One T cell receptor (beta chain) is described in this entry. This specimen comes from a study of shared T cell receptors in the human thymus. V lost 2 bases, J lost 4 bases, and 10 bases lay in between. Germline values: CDR1 MDHEN, CDR2 SYDVKM. The CDR3 runs 14 residues. TCRdb's copy holds only in-frame clones and misses some; the assay was immunoSEQ multiplex PCR. This table has 700,000 or so clones, 80% to 90% appearing once. The data were also submitted as part of a second study, on human thymus T cells. Turning to that study: Corrective surgery for congenital heart defects was being performed on the healthy Finnish infants who were the donors. Thymus pieces cut out during corrective heart surgery were the tissue that was used. Related work showed strongly overlapping thymic repertoires across unrelated individuals.

This TCR was recovered from a girl under three years old with a congenital heart defect. The chain links TRBV28 to TRBJ2-3, with D maybe TRBD2 (6 bases). Material for sequencing was thymocytes. This CDR3 is CASSLRRVADTQYF. DNA of the CDR3: TGTGCCAGCAGTTTAAGGAGGGTGGCAGATACGCAGTATTTT.